This T cell receptor (beta chain) was obtained from a study of blood T cell repertoires in COVID-19. In the study overall: The study drew acute and convalescent COVID-19 samples from the United States, Italy and Spain. In each case, the material was cDNA or gDNA derived from T cells, B-cell-depleted T cells, or PBMCs.

The authors' processing: Amplifying reference gene primers gave estimates of nucleated cell counts. Sequencing was performed with immunoSEQ multiplex PCR; in TCRdb, only in-frame clones are kept and a portion is missing. The V and J calls and clone size are taken from that table; D and trimming were inferred from the DNA. Of 180,000 or so clones in the sample, about 85% were seen once. The CDR3 is 12 amino acids. Trimming removed 1 base from V and 9 bases from J, with 7 bases in between. CDR1 and CDR2 from the germline V gene are MDHEN and SYDVKM. The source of this sequence is a woman older than 75 with acute or convalescent COVID-19. The source material was peripheral blood. The J gene is TRBJ1-5, the V gene TRBV28; no firm D call. CDR3: CASSLSKRPQHF. The CDR3 DNA reads TGTGCCAGCAGTTTATCGAAGCGGCCCCAGCATTTT.